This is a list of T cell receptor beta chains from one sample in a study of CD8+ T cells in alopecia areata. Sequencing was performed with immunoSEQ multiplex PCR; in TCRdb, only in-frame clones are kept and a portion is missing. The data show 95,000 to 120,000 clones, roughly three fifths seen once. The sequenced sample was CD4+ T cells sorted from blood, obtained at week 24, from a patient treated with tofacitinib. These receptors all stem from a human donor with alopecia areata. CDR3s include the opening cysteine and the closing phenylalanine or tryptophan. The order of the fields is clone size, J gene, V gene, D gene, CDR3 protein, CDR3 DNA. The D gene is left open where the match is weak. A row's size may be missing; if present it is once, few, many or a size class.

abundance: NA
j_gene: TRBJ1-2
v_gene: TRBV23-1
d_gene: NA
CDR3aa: CASKSPSVARLAF
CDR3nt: TGCGCCAGCAAGTCCCCCTCGGTCGCGAGATTGGCCTTC

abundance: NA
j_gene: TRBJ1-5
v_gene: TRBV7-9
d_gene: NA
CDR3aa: CASSFEGVLQPQHF
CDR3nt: TGTGCCAGCAGCTTTGAGGGAGTTCTTCAGCCCCAGCATTTT

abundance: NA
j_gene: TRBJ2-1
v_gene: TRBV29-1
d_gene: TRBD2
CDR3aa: CSVGLAGGARGYNEQFF
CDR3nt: TGCAGCGTGGGGCTAGCGGGGGGTGCTCGGGGATACAATGAGCAGTTCTTC

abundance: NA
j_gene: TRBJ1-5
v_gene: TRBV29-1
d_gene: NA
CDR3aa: CSVVIARNQPQHF
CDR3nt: TGCAGCGTTGTTATTGCCCGCAATCAGCCCCAGCATTTT

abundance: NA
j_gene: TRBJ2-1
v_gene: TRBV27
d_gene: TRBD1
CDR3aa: CASRWDPQGAEQFF
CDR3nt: TGTGCCAGCAGATGGGACCCTCAGGGGGCTGAGCAGTTCTTC

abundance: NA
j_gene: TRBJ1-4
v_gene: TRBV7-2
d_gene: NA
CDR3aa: CASTIDGGLGNEKLFF
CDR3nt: TGTGCCAGCACCATAGATGGGGGGCTCGGTAATGAAAAACTGTTTTTT

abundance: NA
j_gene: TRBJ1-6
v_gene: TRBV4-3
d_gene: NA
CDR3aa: CASSQGLGSSPLHF
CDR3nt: TGCGCCAGCAGCCAAGGCCTAGGGAGTTCACCCCTCCACTTT

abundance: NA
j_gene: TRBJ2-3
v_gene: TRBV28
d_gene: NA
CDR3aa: CASSSLVTDTQYF
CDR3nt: TGTGCCAGCAGTTCTCTAGTCACAGATACGCAGTATTTT

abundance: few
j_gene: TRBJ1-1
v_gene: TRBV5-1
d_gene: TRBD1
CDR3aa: CASSWGQRNTEAFF
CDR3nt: TGCGCCAGCAGCTGGGGACAGAGAAACACTGAAGCTTTCTTT

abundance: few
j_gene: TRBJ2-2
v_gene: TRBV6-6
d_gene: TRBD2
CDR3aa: CASSTRGGNTGELFF
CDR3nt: TGTGCCAGCAGTACCCGCGGGGGGAACACCGGGGAGCTGTTTTTT

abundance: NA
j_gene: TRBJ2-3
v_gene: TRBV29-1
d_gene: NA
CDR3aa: CSVFRIVADTQYF
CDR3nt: TGCAGCGTTTTCAGGATTGTAGCAGATACGCAGTATTTT

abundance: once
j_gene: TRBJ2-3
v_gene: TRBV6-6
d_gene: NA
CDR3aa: CASSSGSDTQYF
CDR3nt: TGTGCCAGCAGTTCAGGGTCAGATACGCAGTATTTT

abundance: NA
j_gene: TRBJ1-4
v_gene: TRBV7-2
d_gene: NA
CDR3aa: CASSWQANEKLFF
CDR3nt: TGTGCCAGCAGCTGGCAGGCTAATGAAAAACTGTTTTTT

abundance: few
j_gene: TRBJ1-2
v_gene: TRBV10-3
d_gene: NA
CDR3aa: CAISESTVSNYGYTF
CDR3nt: TGTGCCATCAGTGAGTCGACAGTATCCAACTATGGCTACACCTTC

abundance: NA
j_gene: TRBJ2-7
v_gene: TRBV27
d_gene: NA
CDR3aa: CASSLGTGRIYEQYF
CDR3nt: TGTGCCAGCAGCCTAGGGACCGGGAGAATCTACGAGCAGTACTTC

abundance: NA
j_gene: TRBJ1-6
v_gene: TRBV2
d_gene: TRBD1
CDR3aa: CASSVRDRNSPLHF
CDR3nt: TGTGCCAGCAGTGTGAGGGACAGGAATTCACCCCTCCACTTT

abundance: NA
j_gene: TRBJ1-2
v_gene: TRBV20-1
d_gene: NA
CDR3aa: CSARDLQGYTF
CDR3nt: TGCAGTGCTAGAGATTTACAGGGCTACACCTTC

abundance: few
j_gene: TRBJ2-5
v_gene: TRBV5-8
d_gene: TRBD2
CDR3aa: CASSSSSRTSGAFQETQYF
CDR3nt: TGTGCCAGCAGCTCCAGCTCTCGGACTAGCGGGGCATTCCAAGAGACCCAGTACTTC

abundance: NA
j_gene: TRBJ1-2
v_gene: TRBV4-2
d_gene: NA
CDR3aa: CASSQGGQGDYGYTF
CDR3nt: TGTGCCAGCAGCCAAGGAGGGCAGGGTGACTATGGCTACACCTTC

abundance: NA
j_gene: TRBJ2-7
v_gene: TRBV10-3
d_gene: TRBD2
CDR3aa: CANGERGGYEQYF
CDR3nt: TGTGCCAACGGGGAGCGGGGGGGCTACGAGCAGTACTTC

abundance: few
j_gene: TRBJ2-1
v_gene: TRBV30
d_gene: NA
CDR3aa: CAWSGLNEQFF
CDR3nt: TGTGCCTGGAGTGGTTTGAATGAGCAGTTCTTC

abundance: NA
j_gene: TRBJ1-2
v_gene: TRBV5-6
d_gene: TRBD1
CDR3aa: CASSFRTGRTGGYTF
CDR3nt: TGTGCCAGCAGCTTTAGGACAGGGAGAACGGGTGGCTACACCTTC

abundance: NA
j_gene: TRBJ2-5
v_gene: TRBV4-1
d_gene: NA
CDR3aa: CASSQDVQAKPQETQYF
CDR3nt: TGCGCCAGCAGCCAAGATGTACAGGCGAAGCCCCAAGAGACCCAGTACTTC

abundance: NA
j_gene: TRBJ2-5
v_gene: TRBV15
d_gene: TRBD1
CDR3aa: CATSLLRDRDPQETQYF
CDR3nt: TGTGCCACCAGCTTACTCCGGGACAGGGACCCCCAAGAGACCCAGTACTTC

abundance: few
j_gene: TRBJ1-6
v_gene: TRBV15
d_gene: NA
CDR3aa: CATSRDQAPPLHF
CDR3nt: TGTGCCACCAGCAGAGATCAGGCACCACCCCTCCACTTT

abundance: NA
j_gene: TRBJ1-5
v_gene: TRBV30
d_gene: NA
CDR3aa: CAWSVGGSGMQPQHF
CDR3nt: TGTGCCTGGAGTGTAGGGGGGTCAGGGATGCAGCCCCAGCATTTT

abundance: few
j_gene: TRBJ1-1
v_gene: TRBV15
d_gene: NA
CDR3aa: CATSRQVNTEAFF
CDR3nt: TGTGCCACCAGCAGACAAGTGAACACTGAAGCTTTCTTT

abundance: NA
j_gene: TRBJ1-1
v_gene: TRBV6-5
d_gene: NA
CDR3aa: CASSSSGGRATEAFF
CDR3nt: NA

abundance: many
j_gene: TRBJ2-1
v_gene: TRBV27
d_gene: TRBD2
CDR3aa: CASSSKRGGRNEQFF
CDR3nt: TGTGCCAGCAGTTCGAAGCGGGGGGGCCGCAATGAGCAGTTCTTC

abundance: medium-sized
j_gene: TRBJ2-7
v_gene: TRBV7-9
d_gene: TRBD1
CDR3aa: CASTPGKGQGAPGEQYF
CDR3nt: TGTGCCAGCACCCCGGGGAAGGGACAGGGGGCTCCGGGCGAGCAGTACTTC

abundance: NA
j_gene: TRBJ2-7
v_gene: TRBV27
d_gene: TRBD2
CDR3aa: CASSSRGGLYEQYF
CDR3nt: TGTGCCAGCAGTAGCCGGGGGGGCCTCTACGAGCAGTACTTC

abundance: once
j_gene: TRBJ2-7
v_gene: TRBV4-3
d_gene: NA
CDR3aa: CASSQDWVSGNEQYF
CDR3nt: TGCGCCAGCAGCCAAGATTGGGTGTCGGGGAACGAGCAGTACTTC

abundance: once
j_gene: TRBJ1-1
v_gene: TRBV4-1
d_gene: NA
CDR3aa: CASSQDSGGRVVF
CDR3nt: TGCGCCAGCAGCCAAGATAGCGGTGGGAGGGTAGTTTTT

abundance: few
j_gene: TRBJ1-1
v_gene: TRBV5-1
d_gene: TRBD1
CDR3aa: CASSPSGGSTEAFF
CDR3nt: TGCGCCAGCAGCCCCTCAGGGGGAAGCACTGAAGCTTTCTTT

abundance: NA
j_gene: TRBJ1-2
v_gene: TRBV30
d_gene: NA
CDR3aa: CAWGIGRGYTF
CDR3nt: TGTGCCTGGGGTATTGGCCGCGGCTACACCTTC

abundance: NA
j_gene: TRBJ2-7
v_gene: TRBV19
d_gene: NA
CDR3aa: CASSTRQRYEQYF
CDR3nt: TGTGCCAGTAGTACCAGACAGCGATACGAGCAGTACTTC

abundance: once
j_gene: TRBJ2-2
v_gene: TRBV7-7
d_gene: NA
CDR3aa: CASSPGTPNTGELFF
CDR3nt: TGTGCTAGCAGCCCCGGGACCCCGAACACCGGGGAGCTGTTTTTT

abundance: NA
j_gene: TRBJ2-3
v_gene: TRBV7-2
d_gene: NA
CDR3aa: CASSFWGGATDTQYF
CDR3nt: TGTGCCAGCAGCTTTTGGGGGGGGGCCACAGATACGCAGTATTTT

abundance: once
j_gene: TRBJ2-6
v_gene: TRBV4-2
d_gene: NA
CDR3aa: CASSQDISSGANVLTF
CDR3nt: TGTGCCAGCAGCCAAGATATAAGCTCTGGGGCCAACGTCCTGACTTTC

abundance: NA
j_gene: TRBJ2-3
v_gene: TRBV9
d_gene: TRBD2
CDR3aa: CASSAGTSGAISTDTQYF
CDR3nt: TGTGCCAGCAGCGCCGGGACTAGCGGGGCTATCAGCACAGATACGCAGTATTTT

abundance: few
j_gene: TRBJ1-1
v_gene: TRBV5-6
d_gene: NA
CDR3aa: CASSSGTPPFEAFF
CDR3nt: TGTGCCAGCAGCTCCGGGACTCCGCCATTTGAAGCTTTCTTT

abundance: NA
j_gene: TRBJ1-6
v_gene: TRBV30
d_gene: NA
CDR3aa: CAWSEALSPLHF
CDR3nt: TGTGCCTGGAGTGAGGCCCTTTCACCCCTCCACTTT

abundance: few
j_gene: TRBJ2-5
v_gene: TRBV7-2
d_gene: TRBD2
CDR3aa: CASSSGLAGGTYQETQYF
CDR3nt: TGTGCCAGCAGCTCGGGACTAGCGGGGGGGACATACCAAGAGACCCAGTACTTC

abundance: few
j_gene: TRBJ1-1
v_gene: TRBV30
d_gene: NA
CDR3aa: CAWSFGGEAFF
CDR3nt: TGTGCCTGGAGTTTTGGGGGCGAAGCTTTCTTT

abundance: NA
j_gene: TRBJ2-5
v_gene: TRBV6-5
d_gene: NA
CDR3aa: CASSYMGQETQYF
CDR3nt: TGTGCCAGCAGTTACATGGGGCAAGAGACCCAGTACTTC

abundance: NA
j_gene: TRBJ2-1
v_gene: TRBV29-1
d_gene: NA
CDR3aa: CSVGASTQFF
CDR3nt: TGCAGCGTTGGAGCATCAACGCAGTTCTTC

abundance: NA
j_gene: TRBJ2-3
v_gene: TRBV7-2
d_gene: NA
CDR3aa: CASSLDRGTDTQYF
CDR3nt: TGTGCCAGCAGCTTAGACAGGGGCACAGATACGCAGTATTTT

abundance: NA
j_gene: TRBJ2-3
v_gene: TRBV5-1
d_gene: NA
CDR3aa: CASSLGDTQYF
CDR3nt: TGCGCCAGCAGCTTGGGTGATACGCAGTATTTT